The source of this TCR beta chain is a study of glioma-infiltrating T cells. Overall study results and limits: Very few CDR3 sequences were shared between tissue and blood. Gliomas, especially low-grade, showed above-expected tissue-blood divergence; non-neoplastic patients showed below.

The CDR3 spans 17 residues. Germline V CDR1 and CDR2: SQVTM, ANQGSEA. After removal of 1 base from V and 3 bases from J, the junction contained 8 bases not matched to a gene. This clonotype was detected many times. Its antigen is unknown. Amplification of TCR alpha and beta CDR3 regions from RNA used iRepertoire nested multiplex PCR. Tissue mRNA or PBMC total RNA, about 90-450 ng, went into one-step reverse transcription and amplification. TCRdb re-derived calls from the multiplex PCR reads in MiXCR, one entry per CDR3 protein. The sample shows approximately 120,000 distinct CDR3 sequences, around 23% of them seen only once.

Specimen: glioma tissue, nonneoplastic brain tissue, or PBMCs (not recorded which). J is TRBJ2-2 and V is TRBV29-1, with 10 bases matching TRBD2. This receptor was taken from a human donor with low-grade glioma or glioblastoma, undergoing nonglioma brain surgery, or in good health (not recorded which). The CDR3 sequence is CSVEAGSGLAHTGELFF. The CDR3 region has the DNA TGCAGCGTTGAAGCGGGTTCGGGACTAGCGCACACCGGGGAGCTGTTTTTT.